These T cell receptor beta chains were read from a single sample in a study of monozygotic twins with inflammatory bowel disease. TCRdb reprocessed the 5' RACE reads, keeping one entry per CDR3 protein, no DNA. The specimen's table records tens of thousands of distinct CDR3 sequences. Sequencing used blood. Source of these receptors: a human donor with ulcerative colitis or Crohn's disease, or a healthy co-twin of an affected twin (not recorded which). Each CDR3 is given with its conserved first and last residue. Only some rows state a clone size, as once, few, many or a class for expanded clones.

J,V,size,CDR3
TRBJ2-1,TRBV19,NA,CASSIALGPGAYNEQFF
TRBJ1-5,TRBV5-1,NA,CASSPGTNSNQPQHF
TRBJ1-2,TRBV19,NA,CASSEGGYGYTF
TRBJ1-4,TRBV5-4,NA,CASSLAGVREKLFF
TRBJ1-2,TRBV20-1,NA,CSASPADRVRVGGYTF
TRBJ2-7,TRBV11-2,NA,CASSPEGRVYEQYF
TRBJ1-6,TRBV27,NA,CASSLRGTGVNSPLHF
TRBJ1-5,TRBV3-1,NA,CASSQAGEGNQPQHF
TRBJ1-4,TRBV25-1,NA,CASSEYRQLGGKLFF
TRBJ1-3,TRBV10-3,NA,CAISETSGNTIYF
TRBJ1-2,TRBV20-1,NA,CSARDRVSYGYTF
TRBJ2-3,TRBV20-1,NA,CSARDLQRGIADTQYF
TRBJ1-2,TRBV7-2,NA,CASRYSPSGYTF
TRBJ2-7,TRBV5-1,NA,CASSRSETYEQYF
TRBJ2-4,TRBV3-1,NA,CASSQDTGVGNIQYF
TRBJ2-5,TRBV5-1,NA,CASSWGQRGETQYF
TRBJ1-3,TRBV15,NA,CATSREWGGGSGNTIYF
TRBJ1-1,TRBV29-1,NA,CSVSNTRGTTEAFF
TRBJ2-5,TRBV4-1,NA,CASSLGTSGSKTQYF
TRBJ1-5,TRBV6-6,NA,CASAGQGANQPQHF
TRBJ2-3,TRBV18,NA,CASSPGLAVTDTQYF
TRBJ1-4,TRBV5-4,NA,CASSSGGNPEKLFF
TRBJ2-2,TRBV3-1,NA,CASSRTHGSGELFF
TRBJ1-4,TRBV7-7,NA,CASSLGGGRDEKLFF
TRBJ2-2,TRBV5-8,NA,CASSFDWGTNTGELFF
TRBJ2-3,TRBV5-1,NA,CASTGRGSSDTQYF
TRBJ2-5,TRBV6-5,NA,CASSSLPRDTTFKETQYF
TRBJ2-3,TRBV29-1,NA,CSVGTGNQLDTQYF
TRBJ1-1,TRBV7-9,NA,CASSSRLNQANTEAFF
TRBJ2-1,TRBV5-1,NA,CASRLLAESYNEQFF
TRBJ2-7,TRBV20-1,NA,CSALGSRPPSYEQYF
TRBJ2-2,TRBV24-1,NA,CATSDPRRGADTGELFF
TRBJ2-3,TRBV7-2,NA,CASSSASGKLTDTQYF
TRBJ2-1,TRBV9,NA,CASSVGQRLYNEQFF
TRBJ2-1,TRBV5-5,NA,CASSLTARASLEQFF
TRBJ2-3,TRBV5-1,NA,CASSHLRGRGDTQYF
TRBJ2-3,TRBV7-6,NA,CASSTGVSRHTDTQYF
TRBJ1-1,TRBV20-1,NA,CSARDVPTEAFF
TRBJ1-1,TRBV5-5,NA,CASSSLRVTEAFF
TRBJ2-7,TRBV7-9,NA,CASSSATGREQYF
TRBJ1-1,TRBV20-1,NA,CSASQGSMNTEAFF
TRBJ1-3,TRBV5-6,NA,CASSLPTGVGNTIYF
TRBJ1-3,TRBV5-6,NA,CASSWDRGNTIYF
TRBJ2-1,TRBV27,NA,CASSPPGRDNEQFF
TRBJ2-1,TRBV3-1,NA,CASSQFSPRGEQFF
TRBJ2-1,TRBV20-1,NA,CSATPPGQDEQFF
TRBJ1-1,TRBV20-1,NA,CSAKQGGSEAFF
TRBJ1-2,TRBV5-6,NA,CASSSSPKGANGYTF
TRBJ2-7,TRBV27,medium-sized,CASSLVVSGAEQYF
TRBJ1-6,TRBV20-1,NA,CSAKTSNSPLHF
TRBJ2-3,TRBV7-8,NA,CASSLARRITDTQYF
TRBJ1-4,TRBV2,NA,CASSPRGTNEKLFF
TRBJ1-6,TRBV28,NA,CASSPVQAYNSPLHF
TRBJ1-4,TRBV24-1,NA,CATSDPRGGNEKLFF